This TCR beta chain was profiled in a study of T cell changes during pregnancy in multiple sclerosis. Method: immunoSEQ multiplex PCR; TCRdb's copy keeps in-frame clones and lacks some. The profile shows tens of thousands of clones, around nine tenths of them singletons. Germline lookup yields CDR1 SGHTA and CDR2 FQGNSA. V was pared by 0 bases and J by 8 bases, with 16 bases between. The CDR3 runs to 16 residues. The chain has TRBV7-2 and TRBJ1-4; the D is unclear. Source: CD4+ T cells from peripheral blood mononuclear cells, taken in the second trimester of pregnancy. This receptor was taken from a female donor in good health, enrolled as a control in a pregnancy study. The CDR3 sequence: CASSLAIMREEEKLFF. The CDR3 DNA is TGTGCCAGCAGCTTAGCGATAATGAGGGAAGAGGAAAAACTGTTTTTT.